Included here is one T cell receptor beta chain sequence, with context. Germline V gene sequence: CDR1 PRHDT, CDR2 FYEKMQ (reference sequence). CDR3 length: 16 amino acids. The ends lost 0 bases at V and 4 bases at J; junction bases unmatched: 0. These data are taken from a study of long-term antiretroviral therapy in people with HIV. Study-level information: The earliest specimens came about a decade ahead of the 2015 immediate-ART recommendation.

This was the immunoSEQ v3.0 assay at survey level. The protocol was immunoSEQ multiplex PCR, while the TCRdb copy is restricted to in-frame clones and leaves out a portion. The table lists 31,000 or so clones, 75% to 90% of them singletons. This specimen was unsorted PBMCs, taken roughly 5 years before starting antiretroviral therapy. This TCR was recovered from a man aged 50 or older with HIV. The chain combines TRBV13 with TRBJ2-5, with 15 bases that match TRBD2. Here the CDR3 reads CASSLGGLAGGETQYF. Here the CDR3 DNA reads TGTGCCAGCAGCTTAGGGGGACTAGCGGGAGGAGAGACCCAGTACTTC.